This TCR beta chain originates from a study of blood T cells in healthy people across ages. It was with a sample-barcoded 5' primer and a J-beta primer mix that a second PCR of roughly 7 to 12 cycles was run. TCRdb reanalysed the 5' RACE reads using MiXCR and keeps one entry per CDR3 protein. Here the sample spans approximately 810,000 distinct CDR3 sequences, about 36% being singletons. Trimming left V 0 bases short and J 3 bases short, with 12 bases between. Germline V lookup: CDR1 LNHDA, CDR2 SQIVND (reference sequence). The CDR3 is 15 residues long. The individuals who served as donors were healthy Caucasians living in Russia, aged about 6 to 100. Isolated PBMCs totaled at least 6 million in each sample. The extraction recovered at least 5.5 micrograms of total RNA per sample.

The chain couples TRBV19 to TRBJ2-7, with D maybe TRBD1 (6 bases). The specimen sequenced was blood. The sequence derives from a young man in good health. CDR3 in amino acids: CASSIDRGKRYEQYF. The CDR3 nucleotides are TGTGCCAGTAGTATAGACAGGGGTAAGCGCTACGAGCAGTACTTC.